The entry below gives a single T cell receptor beta chain sequence along with its context. Its antigen is not known. Primers included in the PCR were 60 Vbeta and 13 Jbeta primers. Assay used: immunoSEQ multiplex PCR; TCRdb lists only in-frame clones, some missing. The sample has 190,000 or so clones, 82% seen once. This specimen comes from a study of cytomegalovirus exposure and HLA in healthy donors. Findings of the study overall: Sequencing artifact likely explains a cluster of highly shared sequence variants. When a later analysis compared HLA-associated TCR beta chains with equally common others, the HLA-associated chains turned out to be more clonally expanded and to have lower generation probabilities.

Germline V gene data show CDR1 as SGHRS and CDR2 as YFSETQ. This CDR3 is 15 amino acids long. Losses at the gene ends were 0 bases for V and 5 bases for J; bases not matched to a gene: 5. Sequenced sample: PBMCs. This TCR was sampled from a boy under 10 years old in good health and CMV-seronegative. The chain has TRBV5-1 and TRBJ1-2; TRBD1 agrees at 9 bases. Here the CDR3 DNA reads TGCGCCAGCAGCTTGGATGACAGGGGGGAGTATGGCTACACCTTC. It translates to CASSLDDRGEYGYTF.